What follows are 22 T cell receptor beta chains derived from one specimen sequenced in a study of HIV-infected patients and healthy controls (dated by TCRdb to 2014 to 2015). Libraries were built with 5' RACE. For sequencing, an Illumina MiSeq was employed. The raw public data were reprocessed by TCRdb itself: fastp quality trimming at Q25, MiXCR clonotype calling, in-frame beta chains only. Records with the same CDR3 protein are collapsed into one entry carrying the most frequent genes and DNA. The sample yields around 58,000 distinct CDR3 sequences; 15% to 20% were counted once. Jointly, the top ten make up approximately 1.5% of the sample. The sample consisted of CD4+ T cells from blood. All receptors come from a human donor in good health.

The V and J genes are TRBV15 and TRBJ1-1, with 8 bases aligning to TRBD1. Germline CDR1 reads LNHNV; CDR2 reads YYDKDF (reference sequence). V shed 3 bases and J 0 bases; nucleotides not matched to a gene: 9. The CDR3 is made up of 17 amino acids. In DNA, the CDR3 is TGTGCCACCAGCAGGACAGGGGCGCCGGGGATGAACACTGAAGCTTTCTTT. Amino acid sequence: CATSRTGAPGMNTEAFF.

This clonotype appeared many times. V gene TRBV20-1 combines with J gene TRBJ2-5, with 12 bases lining up with TRBD2. The CDR3 spans 15 residues. V shed 3 bases, J shed 3 bases, and the junction held 5 bases outside the gene matches. The germline CDR1 and CDR2 sequences are DFQATT and SNEGSKA (reference sequence). The CDR3 is CSASPRTSGEETQYF. Here the CDR3 DNA reads TGCAGTGCTAGCCCCCGGACTAGCGGGGAAGAGACCCAGTACTTC.

This clonotype was observed a few times. The V gene is TRBV7-9, the J gene TRBJ1-1; 7 bases align to TRBD1. Germline CDR1 is SEHNR and CDR2 is FQNEAQ (reference sequence). The CDR3 covers 13 residues. The ends lost 2 bases at V and 10 bases at J; junction bases unmatched: 7. In DNA form, the CDR3 reads TGTGCCAGCAGCTTATATCAGGGGGTCTCAGCTTTCTTT. This sequence encodes CASSLYQGVSAFF.

This clonotype was seen repeatedly, ten times or more. Here the CDR3 reads CASSPNGGTLEKLFF. The CDR3 DNA sequence: TGTGCCAGCTCACCGAACGGAGGGACATTAGAAAAACTGTTTTTT. This chain connects TRBV18 to TRBJ1-4; D is possibly TRBD1 (6 bases). The CDR3 length is 15 residues. The germline V and J ends were trimmed by 3 bases and 8 bases, with 16 bases remaining between them. Germline lookup yields CDR1 KGHSH and CDR2 LQKENI.

This clonotype was picked up many times. The chain carries TRBV9 and TRBJ2-2; D is possibly TRBD1 (6 bases). V was cut by 3 bases and J by 2 bases, with 17 bases left in between. This CDR3 comprises 17 residues. Per the germline V gene, CDR1 is SGDLS and CDR2 is YYNGEE. Written as DNA, the CDR3 is TGTGCCAGCAGCGCCCAGGGGTCTCACCTCAACACCGGGGAGCTGTTTTTT. Residues: CASSAQGSHLNTGELFF.

This clonotype was observed a few times. This chain joins TRBV20-1 and TRBJ2-3; no clear D gene. The germline V gene encodes CDR1 DFQATT and CDR2 SNEGSKA (reference sequence). Trimming removed 1 base from V and 0 bases from J, with 8 bases in between. This CDR3 has 14 residues. In nucleotides, the CDR3 is TGCAGTGCTAGAGCCTACGACAGCACAGATACGCAGTATTTT. This gives the protein CSARAYDSTDTQYF.

This clonotype was seen only a few times. The V and J genes are TRBV30 and TRBJ1-6; no definite D call. The germline V and J ends were trimmed by 2 bases and 6 bases, with 5 bases remaining between them. This CDR3 has 12 residues. Germline lookup yields CDR1 GTSNPN and CDR2 SVGIG (reference sequence). CDR3 bases: TGTGCCTGGAGTCACCCTAATTCACCCCTCCACTTT. Encoded protein: CAWSHPNSPLHF.

In its sample, this clonotype was seen a few times. The V gene is TRBV14, the J gene TRBJ2-3; the D call may be TRBD1 or TRBD2 (5 bases each). There are 16 residues in the CDR3. Germline assignment: CDR1 SGHDN and CDR2 FVKESK. V was pared by 4 bases and J by 2 bases, with 16 bases between. The CDR3 loop reads CASSRRLGDATDTQYF. The CDR3 nucleotides are TGTGCCAGCAGCCGCCGGCTCGGGGACGCCACAGATACGCAGTATTTT.

This clonotype has more than one count but fewer than ten. The CDR3 DNA reads TGTGCCAGCAGTTTCGGGGGAACGAACACCGGGGAGCTGTTTTTT. Translating gives CASSFGGTNTGELFF. J is TRBJ2-2 and V is TRBV27; D possibly corresponds to TRBD2 (6 bases). The CDR3 runs 15 residues. Looked up from germline, CDR1 is MNHEY and CDR2 is SMNVEV (reference sequence). V lost 3 bases to trimming and J lost 0 bases, with 8 bases between them.

The chain employs TRBV20-1 and TRBJ2-5, with D tentatively TRBD2 (5 bases). The CDR3 is made up of 13 amino acids. The ends were cut back, 0 bases at V and 5 bases at J, with 10 bases in the middle. Germline CDR1 reads DFQATT; CDR2 reads SNEGSKA (reference sequence). This CDR3 reads CSARDPGMETQYF. The CDR3 DNA sequence: TGCAGTGCTAGAGATCCGGGGATGGAGACCCAGTACTTC.

This clonotype has only a few counts. The chain recombines TRBV30 with TRBJ1-6, with D unclear. The V end was cut by 0 bases, the J end by 5 bases, with 11 bases between. The germline gives CDR1 GTSNPN, CDR2 SVGIG (reference sequence). The CDR3 spans 15 residues. The CDR3 is CAWSVPTVDNSPLHF. The CDR3 nucleotides read TGTGCCTGGAGTGTACCAACAGTAGATAATTCACCCCTCCACTTT.

The table lists this clonotype with many counts. The V and J genes are TRBV9 and TRBJ1-4; 8 bases map to TRBD1. The CDR3 sequence is 14 residues long. In germline, CDR1 is SGDLS, CDR2 YYNGEE. With V trimmed by 6 bases and J by 3 bases, 4 bases remained unmatched. The CDR3 loop is CASNSQGANEKLFF. The DNA for the CDR3 is TGTGCCAGCAACTCACAGGGGGCTAATGAAAAACTGTTTTTT.

This clonotype was recorded a few times. The chain links TRBV7-9 to TRBJ2-7, with D possibly called TRBD1 or TRBD2 (5 bases each). Looked up from germline, CDR1 is SEHNR and CDR2 is FQNEAQ (reference sequence). The germline V and J ends were trimmed by 6 bases and 5 bases, with 8 bases remaining between them. CDR3 length: 11 residues. CDR3 sequence reads: CASRLGDEQYF. DNA for the CDR3: TGTGCCAGCAGACTAGGGGACGAGCAGTACTTC. Based on the CDR3 plus reference TRBV7-9 and TRBJ2-7, the full variable domain is DTGVSQNPRHKITKRGQNVTFRCDPISEHNRLYWYRQTLGQGPEFLTYFQNEAQLEKSRLLSDRFSAERPKGSFSTLEIQRTEQGDSAMYLCASRLGDEQYFGPGTRLTVT.

This clonotype occurred a few times. The chain recombines TRBV12-3 or TRBV12-4 with TRBJ1-6; D call uncertain. V gave up 0 bases and J gave up 6 bases, with 6 bases separating them. There are 14 residues in the CDR3. DNA for the CDR3: TGTGCCAGCAGTTTAGCGGAGGGTAATTCACCCCTCCACTTT. Translated: CASSLAEGNSPLHF.

This clonotype has at least ten counts. The chain has TRBV12-5 and TRBJ2-4; a weak D match, TRBD1 (5 bases). The CDR3 is made up of 13 amino acids. Germline V gene sequence: CDR1 LGHNT, CDR2 FRNRAP. V dropped 9 bases and J dropped 10 bases, with 19 bases sitting between them. CDR3 sequence: CARSGGRAGIQYF. DNA for the CDR3: TGTGCTAGGTCAGGCGGCAGGGCAGGTATTCAGTACTTC.

There are a few counts of this clonotype. The chain uses TRBV29-1 and TRBJ2-7; weak D call: TRBD2 (6 bases). V lost 5 bases and J 4 bases, leaving 9 bases between the germline ends. The germline gives CDR1 SQVTM, CDR2 ANQGSEA. CDR3 length equals 11 residues. The CDR3 here is CSVRGRYEQYF. CDR3 DNA sequence: TGCAGCGTTCGGGGGAGGTACGAGCAGTACTTC.

The chain recombines TRBV6-6 with TRBJ1-4; 10 positions match TRBD1. Germline assignment: CDR1 MNHNY and CDR2 SVGAGI (reference sequence). V shed 6 bases, J shed 3 bases, and the junction held 7 bases outside the gene matches. This CDR3 region has 16 residues. CDR3 nucleotides: TGTGCCAGCAGCGTGGGACAGGGGACTTCTAATGAAAAACTGTTTTTT. This sequence encodes CASSVGQGTSNEKLFF.

A few counts support this clonotype. This chain joins TRBV5-6 and TRBJ1-1; possible D gene TRBD1, 6 bases. V was pared by 7 bases and J by 0 bases, with 13 bases between. Germline V CDR1 and CDR2: SGHDT, YYEEEE. The length of the CDR3 is 14 residues. CDR3 sequence: CASRTDSLNTEAFF. In nucleotides, the CDR3 is TGTGCCAGCCGAACGGACAGTTTGAACACTGAAGCTTTCTTT.

This clonotype has a count of ten or more. The chain uses TRBV5-5 and TRBJ1-1, with TRBD1 matching over 7 bases. Trimming cost V 5 bases and J 4 bases; bases outside gene matches: 8. This CDR3 has 14 amino acids. Germline CDR1 reads SGHKS; CDR2 reads YYEKEE (reference sequence). CDR3 DNA: TGTGCCAGCAGTTCCGACCACAGGGGCACTGAAGCTTTCTTT. Translated: CASSSDHRGTEAFF.

This clonotype was counted only a few times. The rearrangement links TRBV20-1 to TRBJ1-1; D possibly corresponds to TRBD1 (5 bases). The CDR3 has 12 residues. The germline V and J ends were trimmed by 4 bases and 7 bases, with 13 bases remaining between them. Germline loops: CDR1 DFQATT, CDR2 SNEGSKA (reference sequence). The CDR3 reads CSANPTGVEAFF. The DNA for the CDR3 is TGCAGTGCTAATCCAACGGGGGTTGAAGCTTTCTTT.

This clonotype was observed at least ten times. This CDR3 reads CASSQVVRVGANEQFF. The CDR3 bases are TGTGCCAGTAGCCAGGTGGTCCGCGTTGGGGCCAATGAGCAGTTCTTC. The V gene is TRBV19, the J gene TRBJ2-1; perhaps TRBD1 as D (5 bases). V was cut by 6 bases and J by 6 bases, with 21 bases left in between. The length of the CDR3 is 16 residues. Germline V gives CDR1 LNHDA, CDR2 SQIVND (reference sequence). The full variable domain, in which reference TRBV19 and TRBJ2-1 provide the parts outside the CDR3, is DGGITQSPKYLFRKEGQNVTLSCEQNLNHDAMYWYRQDPGQGLRLIYYSQIVNDFQKGDIAEGYSVSREKKESFPLTVTSAQKNPTAFYLCASSQVVRVGANEQFFGPGTRLTVL.

This clonotype was detected ten times or more. The chain uses TRBV10-3 and TRBJ1-5; 9 nucleotides line up with TRBD1. Germline CDR1 ENHRY, CDR2 SYGVKD. This CDR3 has 15 amino acids. V was pared by 11 bases and J by 3 bases, with 11 bases of the junction left unmatched. The CDR3, as DNA: TGTGCCGCCGCCAGGACAGGGGATGTCAATCAGCCCCAGCATTTT. This gives the protein CAAARTGDVNQPQHF.